Described below is a single T cell receptor beta chain sequence and its context. TCRdb re-called the PCR reads with MiXCR. This sample yields 11,000 or so clones, of which around two fifths are seen a single time; 16% belongs to the top ten. The entry originates in a study of metastatic and nonmetastatic thyroid tumors. Overall study: Thyroid patients, malignant and benign, had repertoires compared across blood and tumor or nodule tissue.

Every patient was untreated before thyroid surgery. Germline CDR1 and CDR2: MNHNS and SASEGT. Trimming took 6 bases from V and 2 from J; bases not matched to a gene: 5. This CDR3 region has 14 residues. The sample comprised tumor tissue. This sequence joins TRBV6-1 and TRBJ2-7; 9 positions agree with TRBD2. This TCR was sampled from a female donor with papillary thyroid cancer or a benign thyroid nodule (not recorded which). Some clones in this sample may be carry-over from other donors' samples. The CDR3 sequence: CASRPSGKAYEQYF. CDR3 nucleotide sequence: TGTGCCAGCAGACCTAGCGGGAAAGCCTACGAGCAGTACTTC.